This T cell receptor beta chain was found in a study of cytotoxic CD8 clonotypes in ibrutinib-treated CLL. For the study at large: There were approximately ten relapsed/refractory patients and about 15 treatment-naive patients, and under 18 were IGHV unmutated.

General study points: Elevated clonality accompanied ibrutinib response, with a return toward baseline values at progression. Treatment saw public clonotypes, which were uncommon, either contract or stay stable.

As to this clone: The target antigen is unknown.

This table comes from immunoSEQ multiplex PCR, and its TCRdb copy is limited to in-frame clones, with some not included. The repertoire consists of about 300,000 clones, with over 55% occurring once and the leading ten covering roughly 6.3%. The sample in question was PBMCs, obtained after 36 months of ibrutinib treatment. This clonotype was sampled from a human donor with chronic lymphocytic leukemia.

The CDR3 DNA is TGTGCCAGCAGCCAGGGGGCGGGCCCCCCCGCGCAGTTCTTC. Its protein is CASSQGAGPPAQFF. The V and J genes are TRBV7-2 and TRBJ2-1; 8 bases fit TRBD1. Germline CDR1 is SGHTA and CDR2 is FQGNSA. V shed 5 bases and J 12 bases; nucleotides not matched to a gene: 12. The CDR3 totals 14 residues.